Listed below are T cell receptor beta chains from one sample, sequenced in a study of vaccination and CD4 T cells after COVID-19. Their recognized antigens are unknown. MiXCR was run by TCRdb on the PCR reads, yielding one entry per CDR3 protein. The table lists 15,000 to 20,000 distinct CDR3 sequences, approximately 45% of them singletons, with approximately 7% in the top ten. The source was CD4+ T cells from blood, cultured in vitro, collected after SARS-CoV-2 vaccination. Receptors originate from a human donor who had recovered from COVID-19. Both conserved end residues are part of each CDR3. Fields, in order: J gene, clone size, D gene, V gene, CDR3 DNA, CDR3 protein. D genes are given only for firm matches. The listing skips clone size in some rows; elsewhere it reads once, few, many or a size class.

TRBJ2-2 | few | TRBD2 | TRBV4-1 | TGCGCCAGCAGCCTCAGCGGGAGTTGGACCGGGGAGCTGTTTTTT | CASSLSGSWTGELFF
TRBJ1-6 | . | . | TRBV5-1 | TGCGCCAGCAGCTTGGAGGGGAATAATTCACCCCTCCACTTT | CASSLEGNNSPLHF
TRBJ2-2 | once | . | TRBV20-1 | TGCAGTGCTAGAGAATTCAGCAATTCGGGCACCGGGGAGCTGTTTTTT | CSAREFSNSGTGELFF
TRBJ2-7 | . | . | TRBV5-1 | TGCGCCAGCAGCTTAGGACCTAGCGAAAACTACGAGCAGTACTTC | CASSLGPSENYEQYF
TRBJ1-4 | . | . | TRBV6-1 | TGTGCCATCAGTGAGTCCACAACTAATGAAAAACTGTTTTTT | CAISESTTNEKLFF
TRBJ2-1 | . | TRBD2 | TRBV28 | TGTGCCAGCAGTTTGGCGGGAGAGGGATCGAAGCAGTTCTTC | CASSLAGEGSKQFF
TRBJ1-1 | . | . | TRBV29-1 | TGCAGCGTCCGTAGGGAGGTACGAGGCGGAGCTTTCTTT | CSVRREVRGGAFF
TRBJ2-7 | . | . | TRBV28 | TGTGCCAGCAGTTTACCCGCTGGCTCCTACGAGCAGTACTTC | CASSLPAGSYEQYF
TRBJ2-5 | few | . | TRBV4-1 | TGCGCCAGCAGCCAAGTGGGGTCTTCGGGGATGAAGACCCAGTACTTC | CASSQVGSSGMKTQYF
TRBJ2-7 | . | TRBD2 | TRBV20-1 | TGCAGTGCTAGAAAGCGGGAGGGCCCCTACGAGCAGTACTTC | CSARKREGPYEQYF
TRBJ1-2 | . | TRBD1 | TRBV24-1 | TGTGCCACCAGTGATTTGTTGCCGGGACAGGGGTTTCGCTACACCTTC | CATSDLLPGQGFRYTF
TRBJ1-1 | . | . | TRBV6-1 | TGTGCCAGCAGCAGGGTCGGCCTGAACACTGAAGCTTTCTTT | CASSRVGLNTEAFF
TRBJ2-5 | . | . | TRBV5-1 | TGCGCCAGCAGCTTGGAAGGGACGGAGACCCAGTACTTC | CASSLEGTETQYF
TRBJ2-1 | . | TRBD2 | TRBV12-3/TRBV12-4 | TGTGCCAGCAGTCCCTCGTTAGCGGGAGCCAATGAGCAGTTCTTC | CASSPSLAGANEQFF
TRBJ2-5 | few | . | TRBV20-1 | TGCAGTGCTAGTCAGGTGGGATCCTGGTGGACCTCTGAAGAGACCCAGTACTTC | CSASQVGSWWTSEETQYF
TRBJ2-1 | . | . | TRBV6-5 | TGTGCCAGCAGTTACCTGTCCGGGTGGAATGAGCAGTTCTTC | CASSYLSGWNEQFF
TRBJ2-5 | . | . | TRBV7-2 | TGTGCCAGCAGCCAGCAAGAGACCCAGTACTTC | CASSQQETQYF
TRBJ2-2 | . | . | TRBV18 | TGTGCCAGCTCACCACCGAGTATAGGCACCGGGGAGCTGTTTTTT | CASSPPSIGTGELFF
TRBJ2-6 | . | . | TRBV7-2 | TGTGCCAGCAGCTTAATTTCTGAAATTCTCTCTGGGGCCAACGTCCTGACTTTC | CASSLISEILSGANVLTF
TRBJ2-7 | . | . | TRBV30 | TGTGCCTGGAGTGTGTGGGGTAACTACTACGAGCAGTACTTC | CAWSVWGNYYEQYF
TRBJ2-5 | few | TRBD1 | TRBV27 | TGTGCCAGCAGTTGGACAGGGGTGGAGACCCAGTACTTC | CASSWTGVETQYF
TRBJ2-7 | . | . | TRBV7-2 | TGTGCCAGCAGCTTAGGTAGCGGTCCCTACGAGCAGTACTTC | CASSLGSGPYEQYF